The sequence of this TCR beta chain was determined in a study of T cells in Graves' hyperthyroidism and ophthalmopathy. As concerns this clonotype: Its antigen is unknown.

From RNA transcripts, TCR beta CDR3 regions were amplified. The TCR CDR3 was amplified in a first-round RT-PCR using the HTBI primer set. TCRdb reprocessed the multiplex PCR reads with MiXCR, giving one entry per CDR3 protein. The sample holds about 640,000 distinct CDR3 sequences; under 25% are singletons and the top ten take about 34%. The CDR3 runs to 15 residues. CDR1 and CDR2 (germline): MNHEY, SVGAGI. V dropped 0 bases and J dropped 2 bases, with 11 bases sitting between them. Study-level points and caveats: With a median lead of around 5.9 months before onset, the model predicted ophthalmopathy.

The study left out patients who had uncontrolled infection, other autoimmune disease, pregnancy or lactation. J is TRBJ2-7 and V is TRBV6-5; D ambiguous. This receptor was taken from a man aged 30 to 45 with Graves' ophthalmopathy. Sequenced input: blood. The CDR3 DNA follows: TGTGCCAGCAGTTACTCGAAACCGGGCCCCTACGAGCAGTACTTC. Translating it yields CASSYSKPGPYEQYF.